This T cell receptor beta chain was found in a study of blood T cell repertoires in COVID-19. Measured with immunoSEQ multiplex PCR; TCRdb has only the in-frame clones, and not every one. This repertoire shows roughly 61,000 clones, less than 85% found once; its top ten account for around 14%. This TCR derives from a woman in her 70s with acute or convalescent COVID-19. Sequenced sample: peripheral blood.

CDR3 protein: CASSQGQGKPYEQYF. The DNA of the CDR3 is TGTGCCAGCAGCCAAGGACAGGGAAAACCCTACGAGCAGTACTTC. This sequence joins TRBV3-1 (or the pseudogene TRBV3-2) and TRBJ2-7; 7 positions agree with TRBD1. The CDR3 extends over 15 amino acids. Trimming removed 1 base from V and 2 bases from J; junction bases left unmatched: 5. Germline V gene lookup returns CDR1 LGHDT and CDR2 YNNKEL (reference sequence).